This entry lists 23 T cell receptor beta chains sequenced from one sample in a study of cytomegalovirus exposure and HLA in healthy donors (dated by TCRdb to about 2017). To prepare the library, the immunoSEQ multiplex PCR assay was applied. TCRdb stores this immuneACCESS table with in-frame sequences only. Part of the clones is absent; in the studies checked, under half of the shortfall reflects unresolved V genes, and no reason is known for the rest. This sample lists fewer than 250,000 clones; roughly 83% were detected once. The ten largest make up around 15% of the sample. Material for sequencing was PBMCs. These receptors came from a woman in her twenties or thirties in good health and CMV-seropositive.

This clone was picked up a small number of times. V gene TRBV30 combines with J gene TRBJ1-1; unclear D gene. CDR3 size: 14 residues. Germline CDR1 and CDR2: GTSNPN and SVGIG (reference sequence). V was cut by 0 bases and J by 5 bases, with 13 bases left in between. CDR3 loop: CAWSVMARGTEAFF. CDR3 coding DNA: TGTGCCTGGAGTGTCATGGCTCGCGGAACTGAAGCTTTCTTT.

The CDR3 loop is CASSLVSTGGYEQYF. Here the CDR3 DNA reads TGCGCCAGCAGCTTGGTCTCGACGGGCGGCTACGAGCAGTACTTC. The V and J genes are TRBV5-1 and TRBJ2-7; D gene uncertain. This CDR3 comprises 15 residues. V lost 0 bases and J 3 bases, leaving 13 bases between the germline ends. CDR1 and CDR2 (germline): SGHRS, YFSETQ. Supplemented by reference TRBV5-1 and TRBJ2-7, the full variable domain reads KAGVTQTPRYLIKTRGQQVTLSCSPISGHRSVSWYQQTPGQGLQFLFEYFSETQRNKGNFPGRFSGRQFSNSRSEMNVSTLELGDSALYLCASSLVSTGGYEQYFGPGTRLTVT.

J is TRBJ1-1 and V is TRBV27; D is perhaps TRBD1 (6 bases). The V end was cut by 8 bases, the J end by 3 bases, with 22 bases between. This CDR3 spans 16 amino acids. Looked up from germline, CDR1 is MNHEY and CDR2 is SMNVEV (reference sequence). CDR3 region: CASGNVLKDSDTEAFF. CDR3 bases: TGTGCCAGCGGAAACGTACTAAAGGACAGTGACACTGAAGCTTTCTTT.

In this sample, this clone turned up once. The V and J genes are TRBV27 and TRBJ2-1; the D gene is possibly TRBD1 (7 bases). This CDR3 spans 12 amino acids. Germline lookup yields CDR1 MNHEY and CDR2 SMNVEV (reference sequence). Trimming took 5 bases from V and 9 from J, leaving 11 bases between them. This CDR3 is CASSNRGGEQFF. CDR3 DNA: TGTGCCAGCAGTAACAGGGGAGGTGAGCAGTTCTTC.

V usage is TRBV6-1 and J usage is TRBJ2-7; D gene unclear. CDR3 length: 13 amino acids. Germline-derived CDR1 and CDR2 are MNHNS and SASEGT. Trimming took off 7 bases at V and 3 bases at J, with 13 bases between the two ends. The CDR3 DNA follows: TGTGCCAGCACCGAAAGACGACTCTACGAGCAGTACTTC. Protein product: CASTERRLYEQYF.

This chain connects TRBV30 to TRBJ2-3, with 7 bases aligning to TRBD1. J gave up 0 bases and V 5 bases, and 5 bases lay outside the gene matches. The CDR3 extends over 14 amino acids. CDR1 is GTSNPN, CDR2 SVGIG, per germline (reference sequence). DNA for the CDR3: TGTGCCTGGTCCCCAGGGGGTAGCACAGATACGCAGTATTTT. Protein product: CAWSPGGSTDTQYF.

V is TRBV25-1 and J is TRBJ2-7; D is unclear. This CDR3 spans 11 amino acids. CDR1 is MGHDK and CDR2 is SYGVNS in the germline V gene. V was pared by 6 bases and J by 2 bases, with 5 bases between. The DNA of the CDR3 is TGTGCCAGCAGCCAGACCTACGAGCAGTACTTC. It codes for CASSQTYEQYF.

This chain links TRBV27 with TRBJ2-3; no reliable D call. The V end was cut by 3 bases, the J end by 6 bases, with 7 bases between. The CDR3 runs to 12 residues. The germline V gene has CDR1 MNHEY and CDR2 SMNVEV (reference sequence). In nucleotides, the CDR3 is TGTGCCAGCAGTTTTCCGGGTGATACGCAGTATTTT. It specifies CASSFPGDTQYF.

This clone has only a few counts. The chain is built from TRBV6-1 and TRBJ1-5, with D uncertain. This CDR3 is 11 amino acids long. V was pared by 6 bases and J by 9 bases, with 9 bases between. Per the germline V gene, CDR1 is MNHNS and CDR2 is SASEGT. CDR3 region: CASSDSWPQHF. In DNA form, the CDR3 reads TGTGCCAGCAGCGATTCGTGGCCCCAGCATTTT.

The rearrangement joins TRBV6-5 to TRBJ1-2; perhaps TRBD1 as D (5 bases). In germline, CDR1 is MNHEY, CDR2 SVGAGI. CDR3 size: 13 residues. The ends were cut back, 0 bases at V and 11 bases at J, with 13 bases in the middle. For the CDR3, the DNA is TGTGCCAGCAGTTACTCGGGGACCCCGGAGTACACCTTC. Its protein product is CASSYSGTPEYTF.

This chain joins TRBV28 and TRBJ1-2; weak D call: TRBD1 (5 bases). CDR1 is MDHEN and CDR2 is SYDVKM in the germline V gene. This CDR3 contains 12 residues. Deletions cut 6 bases from V and 4 bases from J, with 9 bases between. The CDR3 loop reads CASSLRAYGYTF. CDR3 in DNA: TGTGCCAGCAGCCTCAGGGCCTATGGCTACACCTTC.

This chain links TRBV12-5 with TRBJ1-1; TRBD1 matches at 7 bases. Germline lookup yields CDR1 LGHNT and CDR2 FRNRAP. Losses at the gene ends were 5 bases for V and 0 bases for J; bases not matched to a gene: 9. The CDR3 totals 16 residues. CDR3: CASGPQQGWLNTEAFF. CDR3 nucleotide sequence: TGTGCTAGTGGTCCACAACAGGGGTGGTTGAACACTGAAGCTTTCTTT.

The CDR3 is CASSKGQQRLGISTDTQYF. CDR3 nucleotides: TGTGCCAGCAGCAAAGGACAACAAAGGTTGGGGATCAGCACAGATACGCAGTATTTT. This chain joins TRBV5-4 and TRBJ2-3; D possibly corresponds to TRBD1 (5 bases). This CDR3 has 19 amino acids. The germline V gene has CDR1 SGHNT and CDR2 YYREEE (reference sequence). Trimming pared 4 bases from V and 0 bases from J, leaving 24 bases between.

The chain carries TRBV2 and TRBJ1-5; TRBD1 matches 7 bases. CDR1 is SNHLY and CDR2 is FYNNEI in the germline V gene. Trimming removed 7 bases from V and 3 bases from J; junction bases left unmatched: 9. The CDR3 extends over 15 amino acids. In DNA, the CDR3 is TGTGCCAGCACTAATATTGGACAGGTCAATCAGCCCCAGCATTTT. Its translation: CASTNIGQVNQPQHF.

The chain links TRBV5-1 to TRBJ1-1; TRBD1 agrees at 8 bases. Germline CDR1 is SGHRS and CDR2 is YFSETQ. The CDR3 runs to 14 residues. V dropped 7 bases and J dropped 0; count of bases not matched to a gene: 5. The CDR3 loop reads CASARQGMNTEAFF. As DNA, the CDR3 is TGCGCCAGCGCTCGACAGGGGATGAACACTGAAGCTTTCTTT.

This chain connects TRBV5-1 to TRBJ2-7; TRBD1 aligns across 9 bases. CDR3 length equals 16 residues. V lost 5 bases, J lost 2 bases, and 11 bases stayed unmatched. The germline V gene has CDR1 SGHRS and CDR2 YFSETQ. CDR3 in amino acids: CASRTWAGTGTYEQYF. The CDR3 bases are TGCGCCAGCAGAACTTGGGCCGGGACAGGGACCTACGAGCAGTACTTC.

This chain connects TRBV10-1 to TRBJ2-5; 9 bases agree with TRBD1. Per the germline V gene, CDR1 is WNHNN and CDR2 is SYGVQD (reference sequence). V shed 3 bases and J 5 bases; nucleotides not matched to a gene: 10. The CDR3 is 16 residues long. CDR3 loop: CASSDPRTGEGETQYF. The DNA of the CDR3 is TGCGCCAGCAGTGACCCTAGGACAGGGGAAGGGGAGACCCAGTACTTC.

The chain carries TRBV5-4 and TRBJ2-6; D gene unclear. Trimming took 4 bases from V and 4 from J, leaving 18 bases between them. This CDR3 comprises 17 residues. Germline V gene sequence: CDR1 SGHNT, CDR2 YYREEE (reference sequence). The CDR3 sequence is CASSQQRLSGGANVLTF. The CDR3 DNA reads as TGTGCCAGCAGCCAACAAAGGTTGTCTGGAGGGGCCAACGTCCTGACTTTC.

The J gene is TRBJ2-3, the V gene TRBV19; D remains ambiguous. V lost 11 bases to trimming and J lost 2 bases, with 14 bases between them. CDR3 length: 13 residues. Germline loops: CDR1 LNHDA, CDR2 SQIVND (reference sequence). The CDR3, as DNA: TGTGCCTCGGAAGGACCATACACAGATACGCAGTATTTT. Translation gives CASEGPYTDTQYF.

The gene calls are TRBV5-1 and TRBJ1-2; maybe TRBD1 (6 bases). The CDR3 is 15 residues long. Germline V gives CDR1 SGHRS, CDR2 YFSETQ. Trimming left V 2 bases short and J 6 bases short, with 17 bases between. The CDR3 reads CASSLATTSGDGYTF. CDR3 nucleotides: TGCGCCAGCAGCTTAGCCACTACCTCAGGGGATGGCTACACCTTC.

This sequence joins TRBV15 and TRBJ2-7; no definite D call. V lost 1 base and J 7 bases, leaving 11 bases between the germline ends. The CDR3 contains 13 residues. CDR1 and CDR2 (germline): LNHNV, YYDKDF (reference sequence). The CDR3 bases are TGTGCCACCAGCAGAGGATTAATGAAAGAGCAGTACTTC. Protein: CATSRGLMKEQYF.

There are a few counts of this clone. V is TRBV19 and J is TRBJ1-5; D perhaps matches TRBD1 (5 bases). Germline V gives CDR1 LNHDA, CDR2 SQIVND (reference sequence). V lost 6 bases and J lost 0, with 12 bases in between. CDR3 length equals 15 residues. This chain's CDR3 is CASSLTVYSNQPQHF. The CDR3 DNA is TGTGCCAGTAGCTTGACAGTTTATAGCAATCAGCCCCAGCATTTT.

The chain joins TRBV7-9 to TRBJ1-5; no reliable D call. Germline-derived CDR1 and CDR2 are SEHNR and FQNEAQ (reference sequence). There are 13 residues in the CDR3. V was shortened by 3 bases and J by 6 bases, with 9 bases between the two germline ends. CDR3 coding DNA: TGTGCCAGCAGCTTGGAGGCAGCTCAGCCCCAGCATTTT. Translated, it gives CASSLEAAQPQHF.